The 22 T cell receptor beta chains presented below share a single source sample, sequenced in a study of T cell responses to AZD1222 COVID-19 vaccine. Using immunoSEQ multiplex PCR, the repertoire was profiled, and TCRdb retains in-frame clones only, with some absent. The sample has 30,000 to 35,000 clones, 90% to 95% seen once. Here the sequenced sample was peripheral blood, taken on day 0 of AZD1222 vaccination. Receptor source: an adult in good health.

The chain carries TRBV14 and TRBJ1-5, with a possible D match to TRBD1 (5 bases). Trimming removed 1 base at V and 2 bases at J, with 9 bases between. The CDR3 totals 15 residues. Germline V gene sequence: CDR1 SGHDN, CDR2 FVKESK. CDR3 sequence reads: CASSQAGGGNQPQHF. Written as DNA, the CDR3 is TGTGCCAGCAGCCAAGCTGGGGGGGGCAATCAGCCCCAGCATTTT.

In nucleotides, the CDR3 is TGTGCCAGCAAAAGCTCCTTGGGGCAGAAGTTATACAATGAGCAGTTCTTC. Residues: CASKSSLGQKLYNEQFF. The genes are TRBV2 and TRBJ2-1; a weak D match, TRBD1 (5 bases). Trimming cost V 7 bases and J 4 bases, with 23 bases left between them. The V gene's germline CDR1 is SNHLY and CDR2 FYNNEI. The CDR3 sequence is 17 residues long.

The gene calls are TRBV6-6 and TRBJ1-2; 9 nucleotides line up with TRBD1. Germline CDR1 is MNHNY and CDR2 is SVGAGI (reference sequence). CDR3 length: 15 residues. Unmatched junction bases numbered 9, after V lost 5 bases and J lost 5 bases. The CDR3 here is CASSPPGQGGYGYTF. CDR3 in DNA: TGTGCCAGCAGTCCTCCGGGACAGGGAGGGTATGGCTACACCTTC.

J is TRBJ2-3 and V is TRBV9, with D perhaps being TRBD1 or TRBD2 (6 bases each). CDR1 is SGDLS, CDR2 YYNGEE, per germline. Trimming left V 0 bases short and J 0 bases short, with 11 bases between. This CDR3 region has 16 residues. CDR3 DNA sequence: TGTGCCAGCAGCGTAGTTGGGGGGCCTAGCACAGATACGCAGTATTTT. It translates to CASSVVGGPSTDTQYF.

V gene TRBV7-8 combines with J gene TRBJ1-4; D gene ambiguous. V gave up 1 base and J gave up 3 bases, with 6 bases separating them. The CDR3 contains 14 residues. From germline, CDR1 is SGHVS and CDR2 FQNEAQ. CDR3 in DNA: TGTGCCAGCAGCTTAGGCGGATCTAATGAAAAACTGTTTTTT. It yields the protein CASSLGGSNEKLFF. The variable domain in full, with the rest retrieved from reference TRBV7-8 and TRBJ1-4, is GAGVSQSPRYKVAKRGQDVALRCDPISGHVSLFWYQQALGQGPEFLTYFQNEAQLDKSGLPSDRFFAERPEGSVSTLKIQRTQQEDSAVYLCASSLGGSNEKLFFGSGTQLSVL.

The V and J genes are TRBV19 and TRBJ2-4; 9 bases are a match to TRBD2. Germline V gives CDR1 LNHDA, CDR2 SQIVND (reference sequence). The length of the CDR3 is 20 residues. After removal of 2 bases from V and 0 bases from J, the junction contained 14 bases not matched to a gene. CDR3 protein: CASSISAISGGYLAKNIQYF. As DNA, the CDR3 is TGTGCCAGTAGTATATCTGCGATTAGCGGGGGTTACCTAGCCAAAAACATTCAGTACTTC.

The chain links TRBV6-6 to TRBJ1-1, with D uncertain. CDR1 MNHNY and CDR2 SVGAGI come from the germline V gene (reference sequence). V lost 0 bases to trimming and J lost 9 bases, with 2 bases between them. The CDR3 is made up of 10 amino acids. The CDR3 DNA reads TGTGCCAGCAGTTACTCTCAAGCTTTCTTT. This sequence encodes CASSYSQAFF.

The chain employs TRBV28 and TRBJ1-2; no clear D. Germline V gene lookup returns CDR1 MDHEN and CDR2 SYDVKM. Trimming pared 6 bases from V and 5 bases from J, leaving 4 bases between. This CDR3 contains 10 residues. The chain's CDR3 is CASRGYGYTF. The CDR3 DNA is TGTGCCAGCAGAGGTTATGGCTACACCTTC.

This clone was found a few times. The genes are TRBV12-3 or TRBV12-4 and TRBJ2-7, with no clear D. Deletions cut 5 bases from V and 8 bases from J, with 13 bases between. The length of the CDR3 is 12 residues. DNA for the CDR3: TGTGCCAGCAGTGGGTTGGGTCCGCAGCAGTACTTC. Translated, it gives CASSGLGPQQYF.

This clone was counted between two and nine times. This sequence joins TRBV6-5 and TRBJ1-2; tentative D call: TRBD1 (6 bases). V was clipped by 5 bases and J by 6 bases, with 19 bases between them. The CDR3 spans 15 residues. Germline V lookup: CDR1 MNHEY, CDR2 SVGAGI. CDR3 DNA: TGTGCCAGCAGTAAAACGCACAGGGTATCTCATGGCTACACCTTC. This translates into CASSKTHRVSHGYTF.

A single count supports this clone. V usage is TRBV10-1 and J usage is TRBJ2-5; 8 bases are a match to TRBD1. Trimming cost V 10 bases and J 0 bases; bases outside gene matches: 1. Germline V lookup: CDR1 WNHNN, CDR2 SYGVQD (reference sequence). The CDR3 sequence is 12 residues long. CDR3 amino acids: CAKTGDQETQYF. CDR3 bases: TGCGCCAAGACAGGGGACCAAGAGACCCAGTACTTC.

The chain joins TRBV9 to TRBJ2-4; no definite D call. V dropped 0 bases and J dropped 2 bases, with 3 bases sitting between them. The V gene's germline CDR1 is SGDLS and CDR2 YYNGEE. This CDR3 is 13 amino acids long. The CDR3 nucleotides read TGTGCCAGCAGCGTAGATCCCAAAAACATTCAGTACTTC. It translates to CASSVDPKNIQYF.

This clone was detected only once. The chain recombines TRBV6-5 with TRBJ2-7; 9 bases map to TRBD1. The V gene end was trimmed by 2 bases and the J gene end by 3 bases; junction bases not matched to a gene: 2. Germline V gene data show CDR1 as MNHEY and CDR2 as SVGAGI. CDR3 length equals 14 residues. The CDR3 reads CASSYPGQGYEQYF. In nucleotides, the CDR3 is TGTGCCAGCAGTTACCCGGGACAGGGCTACGAGCAGTACTTC.

The chain employs TRBV6-2 or TRBV6-3 and TRBJ1-1; D not resolved. V lost 0 bases to trimming and J lost 1 base, with 12 bases between them. The CDR3 sequence is 16 residues long. Germline V gene lookup returns CDR1 MNHEY and CDR2 SVGEGT. The CDR3 reads CASSYSFLGSNTEAFF. The CDR3 nucleotides are TGTGCCAGCAGTTACTCTTTTCTCGGATCGAACACTGAAGCTTTCTTT.

The genes are TRBV7-2 and TRBJ1-6; D is perhaps TRBD1 (5 bases). This CDR3 region has 16 residues. CDR1 is SGHTA, CDR2 FQGNSA, per germline. V gave up 3 bases and J gave up 9 bases, with 18 bases separating them. CDR3 protein: CASSLDLRQGGSPLHF. The CDR3 DNA sequence: TGTGCCAGCAGCTTGGATCTACGGCAGGGCGGTTCACCCCTCCACTTT.

In its sample, this clone was seen once. Here the CDR3 reads CASSLEGFSYEQYF. In DNA, the CDR3 is TGCGCCAGCAGCCTGGAGGGGTTCTCCTACGAGCAGTACTTC. The genes are TRBV5-1 and TRBJ2-7; D is possibly TRBD2 (6 bases). CDR3 length: 14 amino acids. Trimming shortened V by 4 bases and J by 0 bases, and 11 bases separated the two germline ends. The V gene's germline CDR1 is SGHRS and CDR2 YFSETQ.

This clone was seen a few times. The chain couples TRBV5-5 to TRBJ2-3; a weak D match, TRBD2 (6 bases). The CDR3 totals 15 residues. Trimming took 4 bases from V and 3 from J, leaving 15 bases between them. Germline-derived CDR1 and CDR2 are SGHKS and YYEKEE (reference sequence). For the CDR3, the DNA is TGTGCCAGCAGCGCCCGACTAGTAGAGACAGATACGCAGTATTTT. Protein product: CASSARLVETDTQYF.

The chain uses TRBV2 and TRBJ2-1; D may correspond to TRBD1 or TRBD2 (6 bases each). Germline V gene sequence: CDR1 SNHLY, CDR2 FYNNEI. The CDR3 is 14 residues long. The V gene lost 8 bases and the J gene lost 7 bases, with 18 bases spanning the gap. The CDR3 loop reads CASGEWGAMNEQFF. CDR3 nucleotide sequence: TGTGCCAGCGGGGAATGGGGGGCCATGAATGAGCAGTTCTTC.

The chain links TRBV12-3 or TRBV12-4 to TRBJ1-1, with D perhaps matching TRBD1 (5 bases). There are 13 residues in the CDR3. Trimming took 3 bases from V and 5 from J, leaving 10 bases between them. CDR3: CASSLWGGTEAFF. CDR3 sequence (DNA): TGTGCCAGCAGTTTGTGGGGGGGGACTGAAGCTTTCTTT.

The rearrangement uses TRBV2 and TRBJ1-2; no clear D. Trimming cost V 6 bases and J 2 bases, with 10 bases left between them. Germline V CDR1 and CDR2: SNHLY, FYNNEI. The CDR3 is 13 residues long. The CDR3 region has the DNA TGTGCCAGCAGCAAAGACATAAACTATGGCTACACCTTC. Translation: CASSKDINYGYTF.

The chain uses TRBV3-1 (or the pseudogene TRBV3-2) and TRBJ1-3; D might be TRBD1 (6 bases). CDR1 and CDR2 (germline): LGHDT, YNNKEL (reference sequence). This CDR3 is built from 13 residues. Trimming shortened V by 6 bases and J by 6 bases, and 12 bases separated the two germline ends. The CDR3 reads CASREQGENTIYF. CDR3 nucleotides: TGTGCCAGCAGGGAACAGGGTGAAAACACCATATATTTT.

The chain carries TRBV19 and TRBJ1-1; D possibly corresponds to TRBD1 (5 bases). The CDR3 is 13 amino acids. Germline CDR1 is LNHDA and CDR2 is SQIVND (reference sequence). V was clipped by 3 bases and J by 4 bases, with 9 bases between them. The CDR3 region is CASSMQGVTEAFF. CDR3 nucleotides: TGTGCCAGTAGTATGCAGGGAGTCACTGAAGCTTTCTTT.